Each of the 31 T cell receptor beta chains below was sequenced from the same sample in a study of cytotoxic CD8 clonotypes in ibrutinib-treated CLL (TCRdb year 2021). Library generation was performed with the immunoSEQ multiplex PCR assay. The source is immuneACCESS, and TCRdb retained only in-frame sequences with V and J called. Part of the clones is not carried over; for the studies checked, unresolved V genes explain less than half of this, and the remainder is unexplained. This sample has about 310,000 clones in its table, and 80% of those were observed once. The top ten hold 6.5% to 8.5% of the sample. This sample comprised PBMCs, obtained before ibrutinib treatment. These receptors all come from a human donor with chronic lymphocytic leukemia.

The chain has TRBV25-1 and TRBJ2-2, with D maybe TRBD2 (5 bases). CDR1 MGHDK and CDR2 SYGVNS come from the germline V gene. CDR3 length: 14 amino acids. V lost 7 bases and J lost 1, with 10 bases in between. DNA for the CDR3: TGTGCCAGCAAGAACGGGATGAACACCGGGGAGCTGTTTTTT. Amino acids: CASKNGMNTGELFF.

This clone was counted at least ten times. The CDR3 DNA is TGTGCCAGCAGCTTAACGGGGGGCTATGGCTACACCTTC. Amino acid sequence: CASSLTGGYGYTF. V gene TRBV11-3 combines with J gene TRBJ1-2; a possible D gene is TRBD1 (5 bases). The CDR3 runs to 13 residues. The germline V gene encodes CDR1 SGHNT and CDR2 YENEEA. V lost 2 bases, J lost 4 bases, and 8 bases lay in between.

The CDR3 protein is CASSLVESNEQYF. Here the CDR3 DNA reads TGTGCCAGCAGCTTAGTAGAAAGCAACGAGCAGTACTTC. The chain recombines TRBV7-9 with TRBJ2-7, with no clear D. Between the trimmed V and J ends, which lost 1 base and 5 bases, there was a span of 9 bases. The V gene's germline CDR1 is SEHNR and CDR2 FQNEAQ (reference sequence). The CDR3 sequence is 13 residues long. Using reference TRBV7-9 and TRBJ2-7 for the parts outside the CDR3, the full variable domain is DTGVSQNPRHKITKRGQNVTFRCDPISEHNRLYWYRQTLGQGPEFLTYFQNEAQLEKSRLLSDRFSAERPKGSFSTLEIQRTEQGDSAMYLCASSLVESNEQYFGPGTRLTVT.

This clone was seen a handful of times. DNA of the CDR3: TGTGGGACGTCCCCCTGGGGCACAGATACGCAGTATTTT. It encodes CGTSPWGTDTQYF. V and J are TRBV19 and TRBJ2-3, with D unresolved. Germline lookup yields CDR1 LNHDA and CDR2 SQIVND (reference sequence). This CDR3 has 13 amino acids.

This clone was counted a few times. The chain couples TRBV27 to TRBJ2-1, with 7 bases aligning to TRBD2. Germline CDR1 reads MNHEY; CDR2 reads SMNVEV (reference sequence). J was trimmed by 3 bases and V by 3 bases; bases with no gene match: 2. The CDR3 has 14 residues. In nucleotides, the CDR3 is TGTGCCAGCAGTTTGACTAGCAACTACAATGAGCAGTTCTTC. Its protein product is CASSLTSNYNEQFF.

The sample holds a few counts of this clone. The chain combines TRBV5-4 with TRBJ2-3; a weak D match, TRBD1 (6 bases). Germline values: CDR1 SGHNT, CDR2 YYREEE (reference sequence). This CDR3 spans 17 amino acids. V was trimmed by 5 bases and J by 4 bases, leaving 23 bases between them. Written as DNA, the CDR3 is TGTGCCAGCAGATCGTTGGGCACAGGGATATTTGCAGATACGCAGTATTTT. Translation: CASRSLGTGIFADTQYF.

This clone was detected a few times. This rearrangement joins TRBV6-1 to TRBJ2-2; 9 bases match TRBD1. The V and J ends lost 4 bases and 5 bases, in that order; junction bases with no gene match: 8. Germline V CDR1 and CDR2: MNHNS, SASEGT. The CDR3 totals 16 residues. CDR3 loop: CASSGTGAVWTGELFF. The CDR3 nucleotides are TGTGCCAGCAGTGGGACAGGGGCGGTTTGGACCGGGGAGCTGTTTTTT.

CDR3 loop: CASSQGRFIGELFF. The DNA for the CDR3 is TGTGCCAGCAGCCAGGGGCGGTTCATCGGGGAGCTGTTTTTT. The chain combines TRBV13 with TRBJ2-2; maybe TRBD1 (6 bases). There are 14 residues in the CDR3. Per germline, CDR1 PRHDT and CDR2 FYEKMQ (reference sequence). V lost 5 bases and J lost 7, with 14 bases in between.

This chain uses TRBV13 with TRBJ2-7; possibly TRBD2 for D (5 bases). CDR1 and CDR2 from the germline V gene are PRHDT and FYEKMQ (reference sequence). V shed 5 bases and J shed 7 bases, with 15 bases lying between them. The length of the CDR3 is 13 residues. CDR3 amino acids: CASSPRGVREQYF. The DNA of the CDR3 is TGTGCCAGCAGCCCCCGGGGAGTAAGGGAGCAGTACTTC.

The genes are TRBV18 and TRBJ1-1; no clear D. Per germline, CDR1 KGHSH and CDR2 LQKENI. This CDR3 spans 15 amino acids. The V and J ends lost 0 bases and 0 bases respectively, with 8 bases between them. CDR3 region: CASSPPATMNTEAFF. DNA for the CDR3: TGTGCCAGCTCACCACCCGCCACCATGAACACTGAAGCTTTCTTT.

The rearrangement links TRBV25-1 to TRBJ2-7; no clear D. The CDR3 runs to 12 residues. Per germline, CDR1 MGHDK and CDR2 SYGVNS. V lost 6 bases to trimming and J lost 3 bases, with 9 bases between them. The chain's CDR3 is CASRTLGYEQYF. DNA for the CDR3: TGTGCCAGCAGGACCCTCGGCTACGAGCAGTACTTC.

The rearrangement links TRBV19 to TRBJ1-1, with D perhaps TRBD1 (6 bases). Germline loops: CDR1 LNHDA, CDR2 SQIVND (reference sequence). This CDR3 has 18 residues. Trimming pared 3 bases from V and 8 bases from J, leaving 28 bases between. The CDR3 DNA reads TGTGCCAGTAGTATTAGGAGTCCTCCGGGGGGCTTAGGGTCAGAAGCTTTCTTT. It is translated as CASSIRSPPGGLGSEAFF.

The rearrangement joins TRBV5-6 to TRBJ1-1; 8 positions match TRBD1. This CDR3 comprises 14 residues. V trimming: 4 bases; J trimming: 3 bases; junction bases outside the gene matches: 5. Germline V gene data show CDR1 as SGHDT and CDR2 as YYEEEE. The CDR3, as DNA: TGTGCCAGCAGCAGAACAGGGGGTGACACTGAAGCTTTCTTT. Residues: CASSRTGGDTEAFF.

The chain employs TRBV13 and TRBJ2-7; D is unclear. The V end was cut by 5 bases, the J end by 1 base, with 15 bases between. The CDR3 spans 15 residues. The germline CDR1 and CDR2 sequences are PRHDT and FYEKMQ (reference sequence). The CDR3 loop is CASSPPLVGSYEQYF. The CDR3 DNA reads TGTGCCAGCAGCCCCCCCCTGGTGGGATCCTACGAGCAGTACTTC.

The chain links TRBV6-5 to TRBJ2-7, with D perhaps being TRBD1 or TRBD2 (6 bases each). The CDR3 runs 16 residues. The ends were cut back, 2 bases at V and 4 bases at J, with 18 bases in the middle. The germline V gene encodes CDR1 MNHEY and CDR2 SVGAGI. The CDR3 sequence: CASSYRLDRNLYEQYF. In DNA form, the CDR3 reads TGTGCCAGCAGTTACAGACTAGACAGGAACCTATACGAGCAGTACTTC.

V and J are TRBV28 and TRBJ1-1; D unclear. Between the trimmed V and J ends, which lost 11 bases and 0 bases, there was a span of 10 bases. The CDR3 extends over 12 amino acids. Germline V gene data show CDR1 as MDHEN and CDR2 as SYDVKM. CDR3 sequence (DNA): TGTGCCGGGTCTTCCATGAACACTGAAGCTTTCTTT. It codes for CAGSSMNTEAFF.

The chain has TRBV5-7 and TRBJ1-1; D is perhaps TRBD1 (6 bases). TRBV5-7 is recorded as an ORF, its role being uncertain. The CDR3 length is 16 residues. Trimming stripped 0 bases from V and 4 bases from J, with 16 bases between. The CDR3 DNA sequence: TGTGCCAGCAGCTTGGCCAAGGGACACCCGGGCACTGAAGCTTTCTTT. It codes for CASSLAKGHPGTEAFF.

The V gene is TRBV5-6, the J gene TRBJ1-1; D may be TRBD1 (5 bases). V lost 4 bases and J 1 base, leaving 14 bases between the germline ends. The length of the CDR3 is 15 residues. Germline V gene sequence: CDR1 SGHDT, CDR2 YYEEEE. CDR3 protein: CASSADRDANTEAFF. The DNA of the CDR3 is TGTGCCAGCAGCGCAGACCGGGACGCGAACACTGAAGCTTTCTTT. Looking up the rest from reference TRBV5-6 and TRBJ1-1 gives the full variable domain: DAGVTQSPTHLIKTRGQQVTLRCSPKSGHDTVSWYQQALGQGPQFIFQYYEEEERQRGNFPDRFSGHQFPNYSSELNVNALLLGDSALYLCASSADRDANTEAFFGQGTRLTVV.

The chain is built from TRBV7-2 and TRBJ2-6; D gene uncertain. There are 13 residues in the CDR3. The V gene lost 6 bases and the J gene lost 0 bases, with 3 bases spanning the gap. Germline V gene sequence: CDR1 SGHTA, CDR2 FQGNSA. CDR3 coding DNA: TGTGCCAGCAGAAACTCTGGGGCCAACGTCCTGACTTTC. This sequence encodes CASRNSGANVLTF.

This clone was picked up one time. This chain uses TRBV7-2 with TRBJ2-1, with D tentatively TRBD1 or TRBD2 (5 bases each). The CDR3 has 15 amino acids. CDR1 SGHTA and CDR2 FQGNSA come from the germline V gene. Deletions cut 5 bases from V and 3 bases from J, with 14 bases between. The CDR3 loop reads CASSPSGPIYNEQFF. CDR3 bases: TGTGCCAGCAGCCCCTCGGGACCAATCTACAATGAGCAGTTCTTC.

The CDR3 loop reads CASSGSANTGELFF. The CDR3 nucleotides read TGTGCCTCTTCCGGGAGTGCGAACACCGGGGAGCTGTTTTTT. The chain links TRBV9 to TRBJ2-2, with D possibly TRBD2 on 6 matching bases. This CDR3 has 14 amino acids. The ends were cut back, 10 bases at V and 0 bases at J, with 13 bases in the middle. Germline values: CDR1 SGDLS, CDR2 YYNGEE.

The chain uses TRBV6-5 and TRBJ2-7, with D unclear. Germline-derived CDR1 and CDR2 are MNHEY and SVGAGI. Deletions cut 7 bases from V and 0 bases from J, with 13 bases between. The length of the CDR3 is 14 residues. CDR3 protein: CASIPGPTSYEQYF. The DNA for the CDR3 is TGTGCCAGCATTCCAGGACCCACCTCCTACGAGCAGTACTTC.

The chain joins TRBV7-2 to TRBJ1-5, with a weak D call TRBD1 (5 bases). V was shortened by 2 bases and J by 1 base, with 12 bases between the two germline ends. CDR3 size: 16 residues. Germline values: CDR1 SGHTA, CDR2 FQGNSA. The CDR3 DNA reads TGTGCCAGCAGCTTACTTGGCAGGGAAAGCAATCAGCCCCAGCATTTT. It encodes CASSLLGRESNQPQHF.

The genes are TRBV27 and TRBJ2-5; D remains unclear. Germline-derived CDR1 and CDR2 are MNHEY and SMNVEV (reference sequence). The CDR3 loop spans 11 amino acids. With 7 bases removed from V and 3 bases from J, the gap between germline ends came to 6 bases. CDR3 loop: CASTPKETQYF. CDR3 DNA: TGTGCCAGCACCCCGAAAGAGACCCAGTACTTC.

The chain combines TRBV7-8 with TRBJ1-1, with D possibly TRBD1 on 6 matching bases. CDR1 is SGHVS, CDR2 FQNEAQ, per germline. The CDR3 extends over 15 amino acids. V was clipped by 5 bases and J by 4 bases, with 17 bases between them. CDR3 in amino acids: CASSLRDTPLTEAFF. CDR3 DNA sequence: TGTGCCAGCAGCCTCCGGGACACCCCCCTCACTGAAGCTTTCTTT.

V usage is TRBV6-5 and J usage is TRBJ1-1; D is undetermined. V lost 4 bases and J 2 bases, leaving 8 bases between the germline ends. CDR1 is MNHEY and CDR2 is SVGAGI in the germline V gene. The CDR3 totals 13 residues. This CDR3 reads CASSSRTNTEAFF. The CDR3 DNA is TGTGCCAGCAGTTCACGTACAAACACTGAAGCTTTCTTT.

This clone was counted a few times. The chain is built from TRBV27 and TRBJ1-5; D is undetermined. Germline CDR1 and CDR2: MNHEY and SMNVEV (reference sequence). V gave up 2 bases and J gave up 9 bases, with 11 bases separating them. This CDR3 has 13 amino acids. CDR3 nucleotides: TGTGCCAGCAGTTTAGGACGACGACGGCCCCAGCATTTT. Translated, it gives CASSLGRRRPQHF.

The chain links TRBV25-1 to TRBJ2-1; 11 bases match TRBD2. J lost 3 bases, V lost 3 bases, and 4 bases had no gene match. The V gene's germline CDR1 is MGHDK and CDR2 SYGVNS. The CDR3 length is 16 residues. CDR3 nucleotides: TGTGCCAGCAGTGATCCCACTAGCGGGAGCTACAATGAGCAGTTCTTC. This gives the protein CASSDPTSGSYNEQFF.

The V call is TRBV10-2, the J call TRBJ2-7; the D gene is possibly TRBD2 (5 bases). The germline gives CDR1 WSHSY, CDR2 SAAADI. Trimming cost V 6 bases and J 4 bases, with 13 bases left between them. This CDR3 is 13 amino acids long. Here the CDR3 reads CASREVTRYEQYF. As DNA, the CDR3 is TGCGCCAGCAGGGAGGTAACTAGATACGAGCAGTACTTC.

This sequence joins TRBV7-9 and TRBJ2-7, with 9 nucleotides matching TRBD1. Losses at the gene ends were 3 bases for V and 4 bases for J; bases not matched to a gene: 4. Germline CDR1 is SEHNR and CDR2 is FQNEAQ (reference sequence). The CDR3 has 14 amino acids. CDR3: CASSLPTGGYEQYF. The CDR3 DNA reads TGTGCCAGCAGCTTGCCGACAGGGGGGTACGAGCAGTACTTC.

This sequence joins TRBV2 and TRBJ1-4, with D uncertain. In germline, CDR1 is SNHLY, CDR2 FYNNEI. V was shortened by 6 bases and J by 5 bases, with 13 bases between the two germline ends. The CDR3 covers 14 residues. The CDR3 loop is CASSGRRRNEKLFF. The CDR3 bases are TGTGCCAGCAGCGGACGGAGGCGCAATGAAAAACTGTTTTTT.